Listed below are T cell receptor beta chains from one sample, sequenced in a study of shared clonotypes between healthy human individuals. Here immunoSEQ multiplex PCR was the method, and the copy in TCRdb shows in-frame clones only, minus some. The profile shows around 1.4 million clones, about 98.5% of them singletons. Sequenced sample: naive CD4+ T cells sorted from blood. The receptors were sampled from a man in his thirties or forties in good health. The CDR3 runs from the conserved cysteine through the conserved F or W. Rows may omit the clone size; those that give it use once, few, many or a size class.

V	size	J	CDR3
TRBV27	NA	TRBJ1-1	CASSLSGTGVYTEAFF
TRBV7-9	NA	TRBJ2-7	CASSFLAGSYEQYF
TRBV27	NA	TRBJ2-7	CASRGRGQGGYEQYF
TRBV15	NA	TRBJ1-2	CATSRPGQGASNYGYTF
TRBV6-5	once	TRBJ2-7	CASTGLLDEQYF
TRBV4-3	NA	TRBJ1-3	CASSQDVSVTAIYF
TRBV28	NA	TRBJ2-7	CASSLLAGGPVGEQYF
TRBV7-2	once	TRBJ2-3	CASSLGRGGGTDTQYF
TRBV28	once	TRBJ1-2	CASSFGQLANYGYTF
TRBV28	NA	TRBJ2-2	CASSPGHPGELFF
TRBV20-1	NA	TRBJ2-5	CSTYREETQYF
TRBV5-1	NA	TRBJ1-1	CASSLLSNTEAFF
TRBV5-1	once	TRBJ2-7	CASSLLSSGTSYEQYF
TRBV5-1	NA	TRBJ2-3	CASSLAMASGRTDTQYF
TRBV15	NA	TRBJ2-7	CATSTSTTRGQDEQYF
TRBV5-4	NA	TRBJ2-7	CASSSNPGQGSYEQYF
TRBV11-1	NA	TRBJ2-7	CASSLALDPPYEQYF
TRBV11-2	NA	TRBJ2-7	CASSFPRTSGTNPYEQYF
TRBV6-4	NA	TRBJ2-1	CASSGDPRSEQFF
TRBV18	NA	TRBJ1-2	CASSPLDGDGYTF
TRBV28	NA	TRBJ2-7	CASNLSGQGSSYEQYF
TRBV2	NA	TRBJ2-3	CASTPEAADTQYF
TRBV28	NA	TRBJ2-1	CASSLGTYNEQFF
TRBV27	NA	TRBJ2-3	CASRPSPLAGGPDTQYF
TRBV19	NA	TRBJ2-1	CASSNGDGAYNEQFF
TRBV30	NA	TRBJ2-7	CAWRDRVSAAGEQYF
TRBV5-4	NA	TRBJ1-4	CASSNPTVAKLFF
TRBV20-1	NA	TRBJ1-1	CSARRNTEAFF
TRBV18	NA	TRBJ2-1	CASSPPGQGYNEQFF
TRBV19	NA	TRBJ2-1	CASSISLGYTEQFF
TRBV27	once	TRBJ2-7	CASRKPGEGRYEQYF
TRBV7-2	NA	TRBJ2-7	CASSPRIGASYEQYF
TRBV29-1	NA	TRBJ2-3	CSFSSTDTQYF
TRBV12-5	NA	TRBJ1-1	CASGSGLLGQVIREAFF
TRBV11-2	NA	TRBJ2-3	CASSFRDYHTDTQYF
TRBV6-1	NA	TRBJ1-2	CASIPILKGIVGYTF
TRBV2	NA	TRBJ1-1	CASSDQGATEAFF
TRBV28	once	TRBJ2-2	CASSLRGELFF
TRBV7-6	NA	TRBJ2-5	CASSLVRGTIEETQYF
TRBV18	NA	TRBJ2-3	CASSPRLAGRSTDTQYF
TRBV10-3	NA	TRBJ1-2	CAISESYGYTF
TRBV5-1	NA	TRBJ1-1	CASSLAGQGWAEAFF
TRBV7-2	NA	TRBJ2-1	CASSLRAGTSVNNEQFF
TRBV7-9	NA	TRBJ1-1	CASSIGTSTEAFF
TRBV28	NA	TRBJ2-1	CATGPYNEQFF
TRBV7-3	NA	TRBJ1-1	CASSQGTGALNTEAFF
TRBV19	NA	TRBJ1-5	CASSNHPPGQGPGPQHF
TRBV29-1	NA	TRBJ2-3	CSVDTSGTDTQYF
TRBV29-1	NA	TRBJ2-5	CSATGTGVRETQYF
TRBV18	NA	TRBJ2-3	CASSTMSGTDTQYF
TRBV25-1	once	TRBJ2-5	CASSDSAKETQYF
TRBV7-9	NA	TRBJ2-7	CASSPGLYEQYF
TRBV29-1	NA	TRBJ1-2	CSVEFGYTF
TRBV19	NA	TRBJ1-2	CASSIRDSYANYGYTF